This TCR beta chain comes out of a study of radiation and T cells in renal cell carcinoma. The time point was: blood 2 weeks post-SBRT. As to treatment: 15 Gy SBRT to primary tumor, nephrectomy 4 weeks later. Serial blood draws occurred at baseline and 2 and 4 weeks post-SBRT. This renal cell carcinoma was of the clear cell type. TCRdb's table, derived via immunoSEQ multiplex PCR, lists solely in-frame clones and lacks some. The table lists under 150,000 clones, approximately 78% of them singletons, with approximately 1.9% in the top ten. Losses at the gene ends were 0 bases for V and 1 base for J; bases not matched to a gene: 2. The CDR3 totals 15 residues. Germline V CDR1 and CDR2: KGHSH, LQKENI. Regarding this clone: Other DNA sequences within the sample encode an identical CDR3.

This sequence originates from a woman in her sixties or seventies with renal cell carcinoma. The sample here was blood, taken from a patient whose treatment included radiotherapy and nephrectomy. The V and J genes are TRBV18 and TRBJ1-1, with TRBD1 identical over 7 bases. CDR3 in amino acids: CASSPPQGTNTEAFF. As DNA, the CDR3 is TGTGCCAGCTCACCACCACAGGGGACGAACACTGAAGCTTTCTTT.